Reported below is one T cell receptor (beta chain). The cohort comprised adults aged 18 to 89 years residing in some 24 US areas. Participants' reported clinical history set cohort assignment. CDR3 length: 14 residues. Deletions cut 5 bases from V and 8 bases from J, with 18 bases between. CDR1 and CDR2 (germline): MDHEN, SYDVKM. Per the original data handling: Estimated nucleated cell counts came from reference gene primer amplification. Using immunoSEQ multiplex PCR, the repertoire was profiled, and TCRdb retains in-frame clones only, with some absent. Clonal size and the V and J genes are those of that table, whereas D and trimming came from the DNA. The top ten hold about a fifth of the sample, which has a few hundred thousand clones, 92% seen once. The sample comes from a study of blood T cell repertoires in COVID-19. Study information: COVID-19 samples from acute and convalescent phases originated in the United States, Italy and Spain.

The TCR was taken from a woman in her thirties who had recovered from COVID-19. Sequenced input: PBMCs or T cells enriched from blood (not recorded which). J is TRBJ1-2 and V is TRBV28; D not certain. The CDR3 region has the DNA TGTGCCAGCAGTAGAGCCGACCTCGGCGGGGGCTACACCTTC. Translating it yields CASSRADLGGGYTF.